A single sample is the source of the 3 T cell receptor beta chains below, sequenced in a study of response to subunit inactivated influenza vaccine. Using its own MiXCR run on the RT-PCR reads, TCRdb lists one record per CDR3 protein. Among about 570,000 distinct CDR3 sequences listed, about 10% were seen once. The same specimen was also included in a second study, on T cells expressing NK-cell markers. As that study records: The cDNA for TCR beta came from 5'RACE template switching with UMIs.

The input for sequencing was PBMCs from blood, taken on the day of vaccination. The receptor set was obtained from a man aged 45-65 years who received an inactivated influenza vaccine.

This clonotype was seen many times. The DNA for the CDR3 is TGTGCCAGCTCACCAAGCAGAGAGACCCAGTACTTC. The encoded protein is CASSPSRETQYF. The rearrangement links TRBV18 to TRBJ2-5; D is unclear. Trimming took 2 bases from V and 4 from J, leaving 5 bases between them. This CDR3 has 12 amino acids. CDR1 is KGHSH and CDR2 is LQKENI in the germline V gene. Using reference TRBV18 and TRBJ2-5 for the parts outside the CDR3, the full variable domain is NAGVMQNPRHLVRRRGQEARLRCSPMKGHSHVYWYRQLPEEGLKFMVYLQKENIIDESGMPKERFSAEFPKEGPSILRIQQVVRGDSAAYFCASSPSRETQYFGPGTRLLVL.

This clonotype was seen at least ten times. The CDR3 reads CASSPPPDGRSGNTIYF. The CDR3 DNA is TGTGCCAGCTCACCACCCCCGGACGGTCGCTCTGGAAACACCATATATTTT. The chain employs TRBV18 and TRBJ1-3; D remains unclear. CDR1 and CDR2 (germline): KGHSH, LQKENI. The CDR3 loop spans 17 amino acids. V was shortened by 0 bases and J by 0 bases, with 12 bases between the two germline ends.

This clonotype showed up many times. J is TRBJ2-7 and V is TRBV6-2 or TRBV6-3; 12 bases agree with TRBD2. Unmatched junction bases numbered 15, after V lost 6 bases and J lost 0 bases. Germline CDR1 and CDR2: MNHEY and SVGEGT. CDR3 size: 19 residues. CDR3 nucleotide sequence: TGTGCCAGCAGCCTTACGCTGAGTACTAGCGGGAGGAACTCCTACGAGCAGTACTTC. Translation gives CASSLTLSTSGRNSYEQYF.